The 27 T cell receptor beta chains given below trace back to one sample, sequenced in a study of cytomegalovirus exposure and HLA in healthy donors (dated by TCRdb to about 2017). The library was produced with the immunoSEQ multiplex PCR assay. For the multiplex PCR, a mixture combining 60 forward primers for TCR Vbeta segments and 13 reverse primers for TCR Jbeta segments was used. What TCRdb holds here is the immuneACCESS table cut down to in-frame rearrangements. Part of the clones is not present; checked against another copy, under half of the missing clones reflect an unresolved V gene, and the others are unexplained. This sample holds tens of thousands of clones; around 86% were observed only once. The biggest ten clones account for around a tenth of the sample. What was sequenced was PBMCs. The source of these receptors is a female donor in good health and CMV-seronegative.

The genes are TRBV28 and TRBJ2-5; a weak D match, TRBD1 (6 bases). The CDR3 sequence is 15 residues long. V was shortened by 2 bases and J by 4 bases, with 14 bases between the two germline ends. Germline CDR1 is MDHEN and CDR2 is SYDVKM. The CDR3 nucleotides read TGTGCCAGCAGTTTAGGGGCCCAGGGGACAGAGACCCAGTACTTC. Its translation: CASSLGAQGTETQYF.

The chain carries TRBV18 and TRBJ2-1, with 9 nucleotides matching TRBD2. The CDR3 has 20 residues. Germline trimming cut 0 bases from V and 3 bases from J; bases unmatched to any gene: 15. Germline CDR1 and CDR2: KGHSH and LQKENI. CDR3 protein: CASSPPDELAGVFRYNEQFF. As DNA, the CDR3 is TGTGCCAGCTCACCACCCGACGAATTAGCGGGAGTTTTCCGCTACAATGAGCAGTTCTTC.

The rearrangement links TRBV6-5 to TRBJ2-3; 7 bases map to TRBD2. Germline loops: CDR1 MNHEY, CDR2 SVGAGI. The CDR3 is made up of 14 amino acids. Losses at the gene ends were 5 bases for V and 2 bases for J; bases not matched to a gene: 4. The DNA of the CDR3 is TGTGCCAGCAGTCCCCGGGGGGACACAGATACGCAGTATTTT. Protein sequence: CASSPRGDTDTQYF.

This clone has only a few counts. This chain uses TRBV18 with TRBJ2-7; D may be TRBD1 (6 bases). The CDR3 loop spans 18 amino acids. Germline values: CDR1 KGHSH, CDR2 LQKENI. V lost 3 bases to trimming and J lost 3 bases, with 24 bases between them. The CDR3 DNA follows: TGTGCCAGCTCACCCCCGTACTTTCCAACAGGGATCTTCTACGAGCAGTACTTC. Translation: CASSPPYFPTGIFYEQYF.

V and J are TRBV6-6 and TRBJ2-7; TRBD1 matches 9 bases. Germline-derived CDR1 and CDR2 are MNHNY and SVGAGI (reference sequence). V dropped 6 bases and J dropped 9; count of bases not matched to a gene: 12. This CDR3 has 14 residues. The CDR3 reads CASRDGTGIYGQYF. In DNA, the CDR3 is TGTGCCAGCAGGGACGGGACAGGGATATATGGGCAGTACTTC.

This rearrangement joins TRBV28 to TRBJ1-3; D is uncertain. Looked up from germline, CDR1 is MDHEN and CDR2 is SYDVKM. Trimming shortened V by 3 bases and J by 0 bases, and 3 bases separated the two germline ends. CDR3 length: 13 amino acids. For the CDR3, the DNA is TGTGCCAGCAGTTTTAACTCTGGAAACACCATATATTTT. Encoded protein: CASSFNSGNTIYF.

This rearrangement joins TRBV5-4 to TRBJ2-1; D may be TRBD2 (7 bases). There are 15 residues in the CDR3. From germline, CDR1 is SGHNT and CDR2 YYREEE (reference sequence). Deletions cut 5 bases from V and 0 bases from J, with 12 bases between. The CDR3 loop is CASRVAGASYNEQFF. CDR3 nucleotide sequence: TGTGCCAGCAGGGTTGCGGGGGCCTCCTACAATGAGCAGTTCTTC.

This chain joins TRBV28 and TRBJ1-2; 8 positions agree with TRBD1. The germline CDR1 and CDR2 sequences are MDHEN and SYDVKM. J lost 0 bases, V lost 8 bases, and 5 bases had no gene match. The CDR3 runs to 14 residues. For the CDR3, the DNA is TGTGCCAGCGGGTCAGGGGGCGCTAACTATGGCTACACCTTC. Its translation is CASGSGGANYGYTF.

This sequence joins TRBV7-3 and TRBJ2-5; maybe TRBD1 (6 bases). The CDR3 runs 13 residues. The V and J ends lost 5 bases and 1 base respectively, with 8 bases between them. Germline V gives CDR1 SGHTA, CDR2 FQGTGA. In DNA, the CDR3 is TGTGCCAGCAGCAGGGACACCCAAGAGACCCAGTACTTC. Translating gives CASSRDTQETQYF.

The V gene is TRBV27, the J gene TRBJ2-3, with TRBD2 matching over 8 bases. The V gene end was trimmed by 3 bases and the J gene end by 10 bases; junction bases not matched to a gene: 3. CDR3 length equals 12 residues. Germline V gene lookup returns CDR1 MNHEY and CDR2 SMNVEV (reference sequence). The CDR3 DNA reads as TGTGCCAGCAGTTTTAGCGGGATAGCGCAGTATTTT. Translated, it gives CASSFSGIAQYF.

The V and J genes are TRBV5-5 and TRBJ2-1, with TRBD1 identical over 11 bases. Germline V gene sequence: CDR1 SGHKS, CDR2 YYEKEE (reference sequence). V dropped 4 bases and J dropped 5; count of bases not matched to a gene: 5. The CDR3 has 15 residues. The CDR3 DNA reads TGTGCCAGCAGCCTGGGACAGGGGGTCGACAATGAGCAGTTCTTC. Its translation is CASSLGQGVDNEQFF.

V gene TRBV19 combines with J gene TRBJ1-3; D is undetermined. V lost 6 bases to trimming and J lost 0 bases, with 9 bases between them. This CDR3 has 14 residues. Germline assignment: CDR1 LNHDA and CDR2 SQIVND (reference sequence). CDR3 loop: CASRRADSGNTIYF. CDR3 DNA: TGTGCCAGTAGGCGGGCGGACTCTGGAAACACCATATATTTT.

The rearrangement joins TRBV11-2 to TRBJ2-7, with 8 positions matching TRBD2. Germline V gene lookup returns CDR1 SGHAT and CDR2 FQNNGV. The CDR3 is made up of 15 amino acids. Trimming at V came to 4 bases and at J to 2 bases, leaving 7 bases not matched to a gene. CDR3 amino acids: CASSSRGGVPYEQYF. DNA of the CDR3: TGTGCCAGCAGCTCCCGGGGGGGAGTCCCCTACGAGCAGTACTTC.

The chain uses TRBV7-9 and TRBJ1-6, with D unclear. The CDR3 sequence is 15 residues long. With 5 bases removed from V and 7 bases from J, the gap between germline ends came to 15 bases. The germline V gene encodes CDR1 SEHNR and CDR2 FQNEAQ (reference sequence). The CDR3 here is CASSPLEGKNSPLHF. The CDR3 DNA is TGTGCCAGCAGCCCACTGGAGGGTAAGAATTCACCCCTCCACTTT.

This rearrangement joins TRBV6-1 to TRBJ1-3, with 7 bases fitting TRBD1. Trimming cost V 4 bases and J 2 bases; bases outside gene matches: 5. In germline, CDR1 is MNHNS, CDR2 SASEGT. CDR3 length: 15 residues. For the CDR3, the DNA is TGTGCCAGCAGTGCTCACAGGGGCCCTGGAAACACCATATATTTT. Translating it yields CASSAHRGPGNTIYF.

V gene TRBV19 combines with J gene TRBJ1-5; the D gene is possibly TRBD1 (5 bases). V lost 2 bases and J 3 bases, leaving 11 bases between the germline ends. The CDR3 runs 15 residues. The germline V gene encodes CDR1 LNHDA and CDR2 SQIVND (reference sequence). The CDR3 reads CASSIRSGNNQPQHF. The CDR3 DNA sequence: TGTGCCAGTAGTATAAGATCAGGGAACAATCAGCCCCAGCATTTT.

The rearrangement links TRBV7-9 to TRBJ1-3; 8 positions agree with TRBD1. This CDR3 has 12 amino acids. With 1 base clipped from V and 16 bases from J, the junction kept 6 bases outside the gene matches. Germline-derived CDR1 and CDR2 are SEHNR and FQNEAQ (reference sequence). This CDR3 is CASSLEDRGDYF. The CDR3, as DNA: TGTGCCAGCAGCTTAGAAGACAGGGGCGACTATTTT.

The chain recombines TRBV9 with TRBJ1-6; D is possibly TRBD1 (5 bases). Trimming removed 4 bases from V and 6 bases from J, with 14 bases in between. The CDR3 is made up of 15 amino acids. Germline V CDR1 and CDR2: SGDLS, YYNGEE. The CDR3 is CASSTGEGLNSPLHF. The CDR3 DNA follows: TGTGCCAGCAGCACCGGGGAGGGGCTTAATTCACCCCTCCACTTT.

This clone was observed once. The chain has TRBV7-9 and TRBJ1-2; D unclear. The CDR3 is made up of 13 amino acids. Germline V gene lookup returns CDR1 SEHNR and CDR2 FQNEAQ (reference sequence). V dropped 7 bases and J dropped 6 bases, with 15 bases sitting between them. Here the CDR3 DNA reads TGTGCCAGCACGAACGGGTTGGTCGATGGCTACACCTTC. This gives the protein CASTNGLVDGYTF.

The chain links TRBV7-8 to TRBJ2-7, with a weak D call TRBD2 (6 bases). This CDR3 contains 14 residues. V lost 4 bases, J lost 3 bases, and 13 bases lay in between. Germline-derived CDR1 and CDR2 are SGHVS and FQNEAQ. CDR3 nucleotides: TGTGCCAGCAGCTGGAGACTAGACTTCTACGAGCAGTACTTC. Its translation is CASSWRLDFYEQYF. The whole variable domain, remainder taken from reference TRBV7-8 and TRBJ2-7, is GAGVSQSPRYKVAKRGQDVALRCDPISGHVSLFWYQQALGQGPEFLTYFQNEAQLDKSGLPSDRFFAERPEGSVSTLKIQRTQQEDSAVYLCASSWRLDFYEQYFGPGTRLTVT.

The genes are TRBV7-2 and TRBJ1-1; D gene uncertain. Trimming pared 2 bases from V and 1 base from J, leaving 14 bases between. The CDR3 loop spans 16 amino acids. Germline V lookup: CDR1 SGHTA, CDR2 FQGNSA. The CDR3 DNA sequence: TGTGCCAGCAGCTTAAACAATCCGCGGGCGAACACTGAAGCTTTCTTT. As protein: CASSLNNPRANTEAFF. The variable domain in full, completed from reference TRBV7-2 and TRBJ1-1, reads GAGVSQSPSNKVTEKGKDVELRCDPISGHTALYWYRQSLGQGLEFLIYFQGNSAPDKSGLPSDRFSAERTGGSVSTLTIQRTQQEDSAVYLCASSLNNPRANTEAFFGQGTRLTVV.

This chain links TRBV7-9 with TRBJ2-7, with 8 bases lining up with TRBD2. V dropped 5 bases and J dropped 4; count of bases not matched to a gene: 10. CDR1 and CDR2 (germline): SEHNR, FQNEAQ (reference sequence). The length of the CDR3 is 15 residues. The CDR3 sequence: CASSGRSGSRYEQYF. The CDR3 DNA follows: TGTGCCAGCAGCGGAAGGAGCGGGAGCAGATACGAGCAGTACTTC.

This chain joins TRBV7-9 and TRBJ1-4; maybe TRBD1 (5 bases). The germline CDR1 and CDR2 sequences are SEHNR and FQNEAQ (reference sequence). The germline V and J ends were trimmed by 2 bases and 10 bases, with 8 bases remaining between them. This CDR3 region has 12 residues. CDR3: CASSLSGGKLFF. CDR3 DNA: TGTGCCAGCAGCTTATCCGGGGGAAAACTGTTTTTT.

This rearrangement joins TRBV1 to TRBJ2-5; the table gives TRBD2 as D, unverified against the DNA. TRBV1 is a pseudogene segment. This CDR3 is 16 amino acids long. CDR3 region: CTSSQDWGGLQETQYF. DNA for the CDR3: TGCACCAGCAGCCAAGATTGGGGGGGCCTTCAAGAGACCCAGTACTTC.

A note on this clone: A read error may produce the germline difference seen at one junction end. This rearrangement joins TRBV5-1 to TRBJ2-5; TRBD1 matches 11 bases. The DNA matches TRBJ2-7 better at its end, which makes the J call doubtful. This CDR3 region has 14 residues. Germline CDR1 is SGHRS and CDR2 is YFSETQ. CDR3 in amino acids: CAGSPGTGGDEQYF. The CDR3 region has the DNA TGCGCCGGCAGCCCCGGGACAGGGGGGGACGAGCAGTACTTC.

On this clone: The sample has other DNA sequences that encode this CDR3 too. This chain connects TRBV6-5 to TRBJ2-7, with a tentative D call TRBD1 (6 bases). There are 15 residues in the CDR3. Trimming removed 6 bases from V and 3 bases from J, with 18 bases in between. Germline V CDR1 and CDR2: MNHEY, SVGAGI. CDR3 DNA: TGTGCCAGCAGCCCTGACAGGCCTGGGGTCTACGAGCAGTACTTC. Residues: CASSPDRPGVYEQYF.

The J gene is TRBJ2-2, the V gene TRBV11-3, with TRBD2 identical over 7 bases. The CDR3 contains 16 residues. V was pared by 1 base and J by 2 bases, with 4 bases of the junction left unmatched. CDR1 is SGHNT and CDR2 is YENEEA in the germline V gene. The CDR3 region is CASSLGGTTNTGELFF. The CDR3 coding sequence is TGTGCCAGCAGCTTAGGCGGGACTACCAACACCGGGGAGCTGTTTTTT.